Detailed here is one T cell receptor (beta chain). The data stem from a study of blood T cell repertoires in COVID-19. Assay used: immunoSEQ multiplex PCR; TCRdb lists only in-frame clones, some missing. The profile covers over 300,000 clones, with just over 85% appearing a single time and about 10% taken by the ten largest. The CDR3 extends over 14 amino acids. Trimming removed 6 bases at V and 0 bases at J, with 11 bases between. Germline V gene data show CDR1 as MNHEY and CDR2 as SVGAGI. Cohorts were based on clinical histories the participants reported. This TCR was recovered from a woman younger than 35 who had recovered from COVID-19. Sequenced input: PBMCs or T cells enriched from blood (not recorded which). This rearrangement joins TRBV6-5 to TRBJ1-2; D gene ambiguous. The CDR3 DNA reads as TGTGCCAGCAGGTTTGCCGGGACTAACTATGGCTACACCTTC. The encoded protein is CASRFAGTNYGYTF.